The following is a T cell receptor beta chain sequence with its context. Its antigen is not identified. This entry comes from a study of T cell repertoires in cytomegalovirus infection. Study details: CMV epitopes used comprised recently identified HLA-C-restricted ones and well-studied HLA-B-restricted ones. CMV infection together with matching HLA type was indicated by public TCR beta signatures.

Trimming removed 0 bases at V and 8 bases at J, with 17 bases between. Looked up from germline, CDR1 is KGHSH and CDR2 is LQKENI. This CDR3 comprises 16 residues. TCRdb ran MiXCR on the reads and lists one entry per CDR3 protein. The table includes around 750,000 distinct CDR3 sequences, less than 35% detected once. Study outcomes and limitations: CMV-specific TCR beta clonotypes restricted by HLA-C were the ones dominating the ex vivo response. Based on cumulative public TCR beta family frequency, carriers of CMV plus the relevant HLA were identified.

This chain uses TRBV18 with TRBJ2-1; perhaps TRBD2 as D (6 bases). The sequencing used cultured CD8+ T cells from PBMCs, collected from culture after CMV antigen stimulation. This TCR was recovered from a human donor in good health (CMV status not recorded). Some clones in this sample may be carry-over from other donors' samples. CDR3 protein: CASSPPEVAVDHEQFF. CDR3 DNA: TGTGCCAGCTCACCACCGGAGGTAGCGGTTGATCATGAGCAGTTCTTC.